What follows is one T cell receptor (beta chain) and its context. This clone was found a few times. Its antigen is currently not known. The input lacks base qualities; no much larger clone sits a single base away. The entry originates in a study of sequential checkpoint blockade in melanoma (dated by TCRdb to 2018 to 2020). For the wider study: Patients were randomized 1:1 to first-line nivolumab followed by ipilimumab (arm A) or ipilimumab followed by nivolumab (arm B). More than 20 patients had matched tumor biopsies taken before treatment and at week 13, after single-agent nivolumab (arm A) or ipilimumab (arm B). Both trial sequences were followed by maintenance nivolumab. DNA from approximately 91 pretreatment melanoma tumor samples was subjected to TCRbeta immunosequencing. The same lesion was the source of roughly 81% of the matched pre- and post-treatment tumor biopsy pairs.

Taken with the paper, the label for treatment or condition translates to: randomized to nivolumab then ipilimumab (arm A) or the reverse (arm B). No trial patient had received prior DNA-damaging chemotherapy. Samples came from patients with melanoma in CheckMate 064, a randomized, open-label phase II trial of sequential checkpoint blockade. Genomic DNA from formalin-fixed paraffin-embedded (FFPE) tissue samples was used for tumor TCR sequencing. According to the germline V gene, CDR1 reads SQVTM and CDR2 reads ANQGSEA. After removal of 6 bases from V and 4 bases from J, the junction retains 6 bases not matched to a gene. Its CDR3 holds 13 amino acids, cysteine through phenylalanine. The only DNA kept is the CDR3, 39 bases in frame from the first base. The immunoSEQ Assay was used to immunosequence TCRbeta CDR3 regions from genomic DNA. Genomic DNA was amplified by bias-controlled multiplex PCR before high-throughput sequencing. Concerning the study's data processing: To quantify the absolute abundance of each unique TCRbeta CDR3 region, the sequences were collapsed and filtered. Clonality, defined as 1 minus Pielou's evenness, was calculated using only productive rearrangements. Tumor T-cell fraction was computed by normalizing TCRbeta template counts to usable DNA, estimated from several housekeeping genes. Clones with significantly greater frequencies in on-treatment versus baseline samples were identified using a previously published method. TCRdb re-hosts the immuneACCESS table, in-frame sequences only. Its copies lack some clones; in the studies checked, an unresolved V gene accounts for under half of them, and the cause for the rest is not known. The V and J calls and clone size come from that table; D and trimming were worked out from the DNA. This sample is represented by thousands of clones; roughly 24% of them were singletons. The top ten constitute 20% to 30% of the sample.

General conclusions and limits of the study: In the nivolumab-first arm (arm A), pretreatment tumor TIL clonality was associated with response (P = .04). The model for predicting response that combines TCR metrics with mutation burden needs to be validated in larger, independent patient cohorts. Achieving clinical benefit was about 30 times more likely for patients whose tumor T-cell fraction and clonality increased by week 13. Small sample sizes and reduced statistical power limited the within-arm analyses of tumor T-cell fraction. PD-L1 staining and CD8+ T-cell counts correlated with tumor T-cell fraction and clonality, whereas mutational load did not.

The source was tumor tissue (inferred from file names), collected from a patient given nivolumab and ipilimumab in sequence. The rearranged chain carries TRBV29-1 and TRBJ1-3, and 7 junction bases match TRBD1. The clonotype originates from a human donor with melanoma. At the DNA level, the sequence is TGCAGCGTCACGACAGGGCCAGGAAACACCATATATTTT. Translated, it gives CSVTTGPGNTIYF.